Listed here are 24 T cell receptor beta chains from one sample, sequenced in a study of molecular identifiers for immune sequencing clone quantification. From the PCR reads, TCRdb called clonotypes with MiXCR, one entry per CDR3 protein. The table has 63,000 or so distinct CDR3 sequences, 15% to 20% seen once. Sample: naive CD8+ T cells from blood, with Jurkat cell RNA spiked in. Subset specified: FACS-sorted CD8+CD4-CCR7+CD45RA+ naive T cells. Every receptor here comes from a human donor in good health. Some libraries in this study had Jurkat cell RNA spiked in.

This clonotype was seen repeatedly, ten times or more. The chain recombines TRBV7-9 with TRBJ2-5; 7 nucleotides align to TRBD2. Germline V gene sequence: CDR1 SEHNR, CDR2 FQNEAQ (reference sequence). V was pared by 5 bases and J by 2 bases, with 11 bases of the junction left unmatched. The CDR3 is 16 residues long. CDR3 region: CASSMFRDYLQETQYF. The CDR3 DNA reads TGTGCCAGCAGCATGTTCCGGGACTACTTGCAAGAGACCCAGTACTTC.

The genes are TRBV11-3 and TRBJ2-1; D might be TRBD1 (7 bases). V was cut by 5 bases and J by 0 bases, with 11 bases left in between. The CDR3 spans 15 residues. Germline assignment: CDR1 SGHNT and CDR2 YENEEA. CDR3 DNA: TGTGCCAGCAGCAGACAGGGACTCTCCTACAATGAGCAGTTCTTC. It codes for CASSRQGLSYNEQFF.

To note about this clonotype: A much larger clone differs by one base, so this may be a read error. The CDR3 region has the DNA TGTGCCAGCAGTTTCACAGGGGTGGGCGAAGAACTGTTTTTT. The encoded protein is CASSFTGVGEELFF. This chain links TRBV28 with TRBJ1-4; 7 nucleotides match TRBD1. The length of the CDR3 is 14 residues. After removal of 3 bases from V and 12 bases from J, the junction contained 10 bases not matched to a gene. Germline V gene sequence: CDR1 MDHEN, CDR2 SYDVKM.

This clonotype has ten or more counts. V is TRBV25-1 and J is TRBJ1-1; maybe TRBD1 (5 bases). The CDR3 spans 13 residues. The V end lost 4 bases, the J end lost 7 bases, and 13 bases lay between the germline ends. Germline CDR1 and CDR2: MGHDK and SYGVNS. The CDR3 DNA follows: TGTGCCAGCAGTGTAAGGTGGGGGGGTGAAGCTTTCTTT. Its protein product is CASSVRWGGEAFF.

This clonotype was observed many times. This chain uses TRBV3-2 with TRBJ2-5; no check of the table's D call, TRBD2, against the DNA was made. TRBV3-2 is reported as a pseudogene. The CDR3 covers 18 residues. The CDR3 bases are TGTGCCAGCAGCCAAGATAGGGCTCAGCGGGAGAAACAAGAGACCCAGTACTTC. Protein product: CASSQDRAQREKQETQYF.

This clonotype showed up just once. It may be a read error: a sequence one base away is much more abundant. DNA for the CDR3: TGTGTCTGGAGTGTACTGGGAAGGGGAGCCTACGAGCAGTACTTC. Amino acid sequence: CVWSVLGRGAYEQYF. The chain couples TRBV30 to TRBJ2-7, with D possibly called TRBD1 or TRBD2 (5 bases each). The CDR3 extends over 15 amino acids. Germline V CDR1 and CDR2: GTSNPN, SVGIG (reference sequence).

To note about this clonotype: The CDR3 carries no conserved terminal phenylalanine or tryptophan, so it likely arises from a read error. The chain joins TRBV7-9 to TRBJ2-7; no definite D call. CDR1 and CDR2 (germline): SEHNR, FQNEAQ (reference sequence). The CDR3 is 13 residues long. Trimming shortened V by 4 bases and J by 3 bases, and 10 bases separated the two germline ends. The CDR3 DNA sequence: TGTGCCAGCAGCTCCCCGATGCGCTACGAGCAGTACCTC. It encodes CASSSPMRYEQYL.

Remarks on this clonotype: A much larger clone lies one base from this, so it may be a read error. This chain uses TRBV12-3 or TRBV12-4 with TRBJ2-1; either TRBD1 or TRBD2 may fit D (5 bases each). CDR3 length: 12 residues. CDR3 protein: CAGSFGGSEQFF. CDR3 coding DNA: TGTGCCGGCAGTTTTGGGGGAAGTGAGCAGTTCTTC.

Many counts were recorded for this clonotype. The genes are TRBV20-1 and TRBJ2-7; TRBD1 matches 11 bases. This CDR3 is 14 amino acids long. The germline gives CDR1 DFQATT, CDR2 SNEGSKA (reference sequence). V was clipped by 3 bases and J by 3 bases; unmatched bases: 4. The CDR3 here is CSASPGTGGYEQYF. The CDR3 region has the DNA TGCAGTGCTAGCCCCGGGACAGGGGGCTACGAGCAGTACTTC.

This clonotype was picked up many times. The CDR3 DNA reads TGTGCCAGCAGTTCCACCCTCCGAGGGACAGATACGCAGTATTTT. Encoded protein: CASSSTLRGTDTQYF. J is TRBJ2-3 and V is TRBV28; a possible D gene is TRBD2 (5 bases). The V gene's germline CDR1 is MDHEN and CDR2 SYDVKM. V lost 4 bases and J 3 bases, leaving 14 bases between the germline ends. The CDR3 extends over 15 amino acids.

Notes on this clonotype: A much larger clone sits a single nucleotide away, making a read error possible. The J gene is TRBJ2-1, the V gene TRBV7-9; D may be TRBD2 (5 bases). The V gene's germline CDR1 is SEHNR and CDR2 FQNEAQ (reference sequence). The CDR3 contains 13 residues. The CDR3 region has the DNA TGTGCCAGCAGCCCGTCGGCTAGCTTTGAGCGGTTCTTC. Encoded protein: CASSPSASFERFF. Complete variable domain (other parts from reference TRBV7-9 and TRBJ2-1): DTGVSQNPRHKITKRGQNVTFRCDPISEHNRLYWYRQTLGQGPEFLTYFQNEAQLEKSRLLSDRFSAERPKGSFSTLEIQRTEQGDSAMYLCASSPSASFERFFGPGTRLTVL.

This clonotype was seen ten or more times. This CDR3 reads CASRLRINQPQHF. In nucleotides, the CDR3 is TGTGCCAGCAGGTTACGGATCAATCAGCCCCAGCATTTT. V is TRBV27 and J is TRBJ1-5, with D hard to call. The germline CDR1 and CDR2 sequences are MNHEY and SMNVEV (reference sequence). Trimming shortened V by 6 bases and J by 3 bases, and 9 bases separated the two germline ends. The CDR3 is 13 residues long.

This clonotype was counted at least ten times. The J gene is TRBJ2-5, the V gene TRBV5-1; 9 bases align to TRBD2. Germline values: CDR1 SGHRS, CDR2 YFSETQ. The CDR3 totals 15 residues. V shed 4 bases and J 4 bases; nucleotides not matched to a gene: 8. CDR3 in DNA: TGCGCCAGCAGCAATAGCGGGAGTTTAGGAGAGACCCAGTACTTC. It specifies CASSNSGSLGETQYF. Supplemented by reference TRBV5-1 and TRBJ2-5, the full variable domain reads KAGVTQTPRYLIKTRGQQVTLSCSPISGHRSVSWYQQTPGQGLQFLFEYFSETQRNKGNFPGRFSGRQFSNSRSEMNVSTLELGDSALYLCASSNSGSLGETQYFGPGTRLLVL.

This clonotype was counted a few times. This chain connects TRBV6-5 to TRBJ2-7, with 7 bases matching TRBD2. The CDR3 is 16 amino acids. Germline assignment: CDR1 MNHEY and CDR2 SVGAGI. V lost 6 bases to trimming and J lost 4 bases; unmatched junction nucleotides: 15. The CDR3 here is CASSLLSRRESYEQYF. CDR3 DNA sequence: TGTGCCAGCAGCCTTTTAAGTCGGCGGGAGAGTTACGAGCAGTACTTC.

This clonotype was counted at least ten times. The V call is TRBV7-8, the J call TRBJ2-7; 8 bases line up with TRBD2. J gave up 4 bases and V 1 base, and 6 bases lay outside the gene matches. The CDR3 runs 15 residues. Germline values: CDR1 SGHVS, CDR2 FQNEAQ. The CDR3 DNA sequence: TGTGCCAGCAGCTTAGTCACTAGCGGATCTTACGAGCAGTACTTC. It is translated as CASSLVTSGSYEQYF.

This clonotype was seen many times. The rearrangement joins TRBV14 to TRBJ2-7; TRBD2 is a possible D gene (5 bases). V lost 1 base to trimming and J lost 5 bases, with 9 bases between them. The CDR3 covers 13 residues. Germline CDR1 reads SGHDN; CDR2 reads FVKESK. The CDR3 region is CASSQGAGNEQYF. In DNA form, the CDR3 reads TGTGCCAGCAGCCAAGGTGCCGGGAACGAGCAGTACTTC.

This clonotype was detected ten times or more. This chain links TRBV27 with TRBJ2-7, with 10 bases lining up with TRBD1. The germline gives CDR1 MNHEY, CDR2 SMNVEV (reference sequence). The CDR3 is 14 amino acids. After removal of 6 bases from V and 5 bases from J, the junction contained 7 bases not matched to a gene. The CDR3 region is CASRWTGGSDEQYF. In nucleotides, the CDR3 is TGTGCCAGCAGGTGGACAGGGGGGTCGGACGAGCAGTACTTC.

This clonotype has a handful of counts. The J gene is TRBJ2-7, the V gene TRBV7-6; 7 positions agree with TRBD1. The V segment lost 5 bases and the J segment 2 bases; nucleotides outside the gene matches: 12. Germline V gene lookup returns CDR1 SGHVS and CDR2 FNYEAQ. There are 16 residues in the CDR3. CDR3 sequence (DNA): TGTGCCAGCAGCCACCAGGTAGGGGGCGAGACCTACGAGCAGTACTTC. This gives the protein CASSHQVGGETYEQYF.

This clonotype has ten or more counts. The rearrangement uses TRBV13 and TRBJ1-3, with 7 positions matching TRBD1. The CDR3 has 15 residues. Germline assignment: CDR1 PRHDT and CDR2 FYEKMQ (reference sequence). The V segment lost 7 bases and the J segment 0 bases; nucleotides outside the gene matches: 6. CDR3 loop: CASNQGGFSGNTIYF. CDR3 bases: TGTGCCAGCAACCAGGGGGGATTCTCTGGAAACACCATATATTTT. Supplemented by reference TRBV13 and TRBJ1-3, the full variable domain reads AAGVIQSPRHLIKEKRETATLKCYPIPRHDTVYWYQQGPGQDPQFLISFYEKMQSDKGSIPDRFSAQQFSDYHSELNMSSLELGDSALYFCASNQGGFSGNTIYFGEGSWLTVV.

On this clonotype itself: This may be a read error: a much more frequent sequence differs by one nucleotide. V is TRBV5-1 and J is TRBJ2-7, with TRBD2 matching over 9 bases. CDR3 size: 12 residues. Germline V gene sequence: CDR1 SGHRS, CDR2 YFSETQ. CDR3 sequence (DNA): TGCGCCGGCAGCTTAGCGGGAGTCGAGCAGTACTTC. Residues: CAGSLAGVEQYF.

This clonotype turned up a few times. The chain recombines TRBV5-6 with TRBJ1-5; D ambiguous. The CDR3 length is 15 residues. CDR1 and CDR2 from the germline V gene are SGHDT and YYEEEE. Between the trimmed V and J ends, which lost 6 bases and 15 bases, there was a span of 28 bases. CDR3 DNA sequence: TGTGCCAGCACCTCGTTTCTGGATCATACCCAGTCGCTGCATTTT. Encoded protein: CASTSFLDHTQSLHF. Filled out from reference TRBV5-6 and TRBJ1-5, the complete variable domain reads DAGVTQSPTHLIKTRGQQVTLRCSPKSGHDTVSWYQQALGQGPQFIFQYYEEEERQRGNFPDRFSGHQFPNYSSELNVNALLLGDSALYLCASTSFLDHTQSLHFGDGTRLSIL.

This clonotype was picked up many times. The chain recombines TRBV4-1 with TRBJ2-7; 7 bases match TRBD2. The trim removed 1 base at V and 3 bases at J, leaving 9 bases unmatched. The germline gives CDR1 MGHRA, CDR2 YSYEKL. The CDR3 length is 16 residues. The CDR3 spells CASSQGGGGGFYEQYF. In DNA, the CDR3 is TGCGCCAGCAGCCAAGGAGGCGGCGGGGGATTCTACGAGCAGTACTTC.

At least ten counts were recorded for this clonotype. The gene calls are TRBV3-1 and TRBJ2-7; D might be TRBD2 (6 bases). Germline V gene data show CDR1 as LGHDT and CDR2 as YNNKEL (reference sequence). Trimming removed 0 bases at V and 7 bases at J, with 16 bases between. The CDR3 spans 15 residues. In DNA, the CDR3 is TGTGCCAGCAGCCAAGATCGGCGGAGGGTCGGGGAGCAGTACTTC. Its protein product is CASSQDRRRVGEQYF.

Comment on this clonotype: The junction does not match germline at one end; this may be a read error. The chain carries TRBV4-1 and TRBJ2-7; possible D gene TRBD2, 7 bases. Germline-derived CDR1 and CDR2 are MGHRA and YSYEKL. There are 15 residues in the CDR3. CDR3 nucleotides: TGCGCCGGCAGCCGCACAGGGAGGGGGACCTACGAGCAGTGCTTC. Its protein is CAGSRTGRGTYEQCF.